This T cell receptor (beta chain) was sequenced for a study of T cell responses to AZD1222 COVID-19 vaccine. The junction had 5 bases not matched to a gene; V was cut back by 6 bases and J by 4 bases. CDR3 length: 13 amino acids. The germline gives CDR1 SNHLY, CDR2 FYNNEI. Turning to this clone: Its antigen is undetermined.

Clones were read by immunoSEQ multiplex PCR, and TCRdb kept only the in-frame ones, dropping some. The data hold more than 150,000 clones, with about nine tenths observed a single time. Study-level points and caveats: Recipients of two AZD1222 doses showed rising Spike-specific TCR breadth and depth. Repertoire collection took place solely once the T cell response had peaked. Donors were largely white British and mainly female; clonal diversity was possibly underestimated. Vaccine-associated CD4 TCRs ranged over spike, dominating at 160-218 and 743-854.

Sample: peripheral blood, taken 28 days after the second AZD1222 dose. The TCR originated in an adult who received the AZD1222 COVID-19 vaccine. The chain combines TRBV2 with TRBJ1-2; 7 bases fit TRBD1. Here the CDR3 reads CASRGTAFYGYTF. Written as DNA, the CDR3 is TGTGCCAGCAGAGGGACAGCCTTCTATGGCTACACCTTC.